The 27 T cell receptor beta chains below were found in one sample sequenced in a study of cytomegalovirus exposure and HLA in healthy donors. 60 Vbeta and 13 Jbeta primers were used in PCR. Method: immunoSEQ multiplex PCR; TCRdb's copy keeps in-frame clones and lacks some. The sample shows under 130,000 clones, and more than 0.5% sits with its ten largest clones. Sequenced material: PBMCs. The receptors come from a man aged 45-65 years in good health and CMV-seronegative.

J is TRBJ2-3 and V is TRBV5-4, with 8 nucleotides matching TRBD2. CDR3 length: 14 amino acids. Germline V lookup: CDR1 SGHNT, CDR2 YYREEE (reference sequence). V gave up 4 bases and J gave up 4 bases; unmatched junction bases: 5. This CDR3 reads CASSLSGGADTQYF. DNA for the CDR3: TGTGCCAGCAGCCTGAGCGGGGGAGCAGATACGCAGTATTTT. Looking up the rest from reference TRBV5-4 and TRBJ2-3 gives the full variable domain: ETGVTQSPTHLIKTRGQQVTLRCSSQSGHNTVSWYQQALGQGPQFIFQYYREEENGRGNFPPRFSGLQFPNYSSELNVNALELDDSALYLCASSLSGGADTQYFGPGTRLTVL.

The rearrangement uses TRBV5-1 and TRBJ2-5, with unresolved D. Germline-derived CDR1 and CDR2 are SGHRS and YFSETQ. Deletions cut 0 bases from V and 1 base from J, with 10 bases between. The CDR3 is 15 amino acids. CDR3 DNA sequence: TGCGCCAGCAGCTTGGGTACACTACCCCAAGAGACCCAGTACTTC. As protein: CASSLGTLPQETQYF.

The rearrangement uses TRBV5-1 and TRBJ2-1; D is unresolved. Trimming removed 4 bases from V and 2 bases from J, with 13 bases in between. The CDR3 runs 15 residues. Germline CDR1 is SGHRS and CDR2 is YFSETQ. The CDR3 coding sequence is TGCGCCAGCAGCAGTATCCGGAGCACCTACAATGAGCAGTTCTTC. Residues: CASSSIRSTYNEQFF. Full variable domain (remainder filled in from reference TRBV5-1 and TRBJ2-1): KAGVTQTPRYLIKTRGQQVTLSCSPISGHRSVSWYQQTPGQGLQFLFEYFSETQRNKGNFPGRFSGRQFSNSRSEMNVSTLELGDSALYLCASSSIRSTYNEQFFGPGTRLTVL.

The V call is TRBV9, the J call TRBJ2-1, with a possible D match to TRBD2 (7 bases). This CDR3 contains 17 residues. CDR1 and CDR2 from the germline V gene are SGDLS and YYNGEE. The V end lost 0 bases, the J end lost 8 bases, and 21 bases lay between the germline ends. For the CDR3, the DNA is TGTGCCAGCAGCGTAGAGCTACGGGGGGCGGGAGAGGATGAGCAGTTCTTC. Its translation: CASSVELRGAGEDEQFF. The full variable domain, rest sourced from reference TRBV9 and TRBJ2-1, is DSGVTQTPKHLITATGQRVTLRCSPRSGDLSVYWYQQSLDQGLQFLIQYYNGEERAKGNILERFSAQQFPDLHSELNLSSLELGDSALYFCASSVELRGAGEDEQFFGPGTRLTVL.

V gene TRBV7-2 combines with J gene TRBJ2-7; weak D call: TRBD1 (5 bases). With 2 bases removed from V and 1 base from J, the gap between germline ends came to 6 bases. Looked up from germline, CDR1 is SGHTA and CDR2 is FQGNSA. The CDR3 has 13 amino acids. Here the CDR3 reads CASSLSGSYEQYF. As DNA, the CDR3 is TGTGCCAGCAGCTTATCAGGGTCCTACGAGCAGTACTTC. Full variable domain (outside the CDR3, taken from reference TRBV7-2 and TRBJ2-7): GAGVSQSPSNKVTEKGKDVELRCDPISGHTALYWYRQSLGQGLEFLIYFQGNSAPDKSGLPSDRFSAERTGGSVSTLTIQRTQQEDSAVYLCASSLSGSYEQYFGPGTRLTVT.

The CDR3: CASSQGPDRERGEAFF. CDR3 sequence (DNA): TGCGCCAGCAGCCAAGGACCAGACAGGGAAAGGGGGGAAGCTTTCTTT. The rearrangement joins TRBV4-3 to TRBJ1-1; the match to TRBD1 covers 7 bases. V shed 1 base, J shed 8 bases, and the junction held 13 bases outside the gene matches. CDR1 is LGHNA, CDR2 YSLEER, per germline. The CDR3 totals 16 residues.

The chain employs TRBV4-1 and TRBJ1-1; possibly TRBD1 for D (5 bases). This CDR3 spans 14 amino acids. Trimming took off 3 bases at V and 6 bases at J, with 14 bases between the two ends. Germline V CDR1 and CDR2: MGHRA, YSYEKL. The CDR3 loop reads CASSHGGGFPEAFF. The DNA of the CDR3 is TGCGCCAGCAGCCACGGGGGGGGATTCCCTGAAGCTTTCTTT.

The V call is TRBV9, the J call TRBJ2-2, with unresolved D. The CDR3 is 13 residues long. Between the trimmed V and J ends, which lost 1 base and 7 bases, there was a span of 8 bases. Germline lookup yields CDR1 SGDLS and CDR2 YYNGEE. The CDR3 nucleotides are TGTGCCAGCAGCGTATGGAGTGGCGGGGAGCTGTTTTTT. Translation gives CASSVWSGGELFF. Full variable domain (remainder filled in from reference TRBV9 and TRBJ2-2): DSGVTQTPKHLITATGQRVTLRCSPRSGDLSVYWYQQSLDQGLQFLIQYYNGEERAKGNILERFSAQQFPDLHSELNLSSLELGDSALYFCASSVWSGGELFFGEGSRLTVL.

V is TRBV10-3 and J is TRBJ2-5, with TRBD1 identical over 9 bases. The CDR3 consists of 14 residues. After removal of 4 bases from V and 5 bases from J, the junction contained 5 bases not matched to a gene. Per germline, CDR1 ENHRY and CDR2 SYGVKD. CDR3 in amino acids: CAISVQGAGETQYF. CDR3 nucleotide sequence: TGTGCCATCAGTGTACAGGGGGCAGGGGAGACCCAGTACTTC.

The gene calls are TRBV4-3 and TRBJ2-6; 7 positions match TRBD2. Trimming cost V 5 bases and J 2 bases; bases outside gene matches: 0. Germline CDR1 reads LGHNA; CDR2 reads YSLEER. The CDR3 has 14 residues. The CDR3 DNA sequence: TGCGCCAGCAGCGGGAGGGCTGGGGCCAACGTCCTGACTTTC. Its translation is CASSGRAGANVLTF.

The V gene is TRBV7-6, the J gene TRBJ1-1; TRBD1 matches 9 bases. The CDR3 covers 16 residues. Trimming took 5 bases from V and 4 from J; bases not matched to a gene: 11. Germline V lookup: CDR1 SGHVS, CDR2 FNYEAQ. CDR3 nucleotide sequence: TGTGCCAGCAGCCATGACAGGGGGAAGGGAAGCACTGAAGCTTTCTTT. As protein: CASSHDRGKGSTEAFF.

The chain recombines TRBV27 with TRBJ2-7; a weak D match, TRBD2 (7 bases). This CDR3 comprises 13 residues. Per germline, CDR1 MNHEY and CDR2 SMNVEV (reference sequence). V was clipped by 6 bases and J by 3 bases, with 12 bases between them. CDR3 in amino acids: CASSRGGGYEQYF. Here the CDR3 DNA reads TGTGCCAGCAGCCGGGGAGGGGGCTACGAGCAGTACTTC.

This chain uses TRBV5-4 with TRBJ1-1, with TRBD1 as a possible D gene (5 bases). The CDR3 length is 16 residues. Trimming pared 4 bases from V and 0 bases from J, leaving 16 bases between. Germline V lookup: CDR1 SGHNT, CDR2 YYREEE (reference sequence). The CDR3 DNA reads as TGTGCCAGCAGCCCCGCTTATGGGGCATTGAACACTGAAGCTTTCTTT. This gives the protein CASSPAYGALNTEAFF.

Here the CDR3 DNA reads TGCGCCAGCAGCTTGGCTGCCCAGGGCCACGAGCAGTACTTC. Translated, it gives CASSLAAQGHEQYF. This rearrangement joins TRBV5-1 to TRBJ2-7; D is possibly TRBD1 (5 bases). CDR1 is SGHRS and CDR2 is YFSETQ in the germline V gene. This CDR3 comprises 14 residues. V was pared by 0 bases and J by 5 bases, with 12 bases between.

The chain uses TRBV30 and TRBJ2-5; 8 bases map to TRBD1. The J call may be faulty, since TRBJ2-7 better matches the DNA end. Germline CDR1 and CDR2: GTSNPN and SVGIG (reference sequence). This CDR3 has 15 residues. This chain's CDR3 is CAWSRRDRRSYEQYF. CDR3 nucleotides: TGTGCCTGGAGTCGCCGGGACAGGAGGTCCTACGAGCAGTACTTC.

The rearrangement joins TRBV6-5 to TRBJ2-7; TRBD1 is a possible D gene (6 bases). This CDR3 has 12 residues. Deletions cut 9 bases from V and 0 bases from J, with 9 bases between. Looked up from germline, CDR1 is MNHEY and CDR2 is SVGAGI. CDR3 residues: CASTDSSYEQYF. The CDR3 DNA reads as TGTGCCAGTACGGACAGCTCCTACGAGCAGTACTTC.

The chain is built from TRBV6-1 and TRBJ2-2; D remains unclear. The germline V and J ends were trimmed by 0 bases and 8 bases, with 4 bases remaining between them. The CDR3 sequence is 12 residues long. The germline CDR1 and CDR2 sequences are MNHNS and SASEGT. The CDR3 sequence is CASSEAFGELFF. The CDR3 DNA reads as TGTGCCAGCAGTGAAGCCTTTGGGGAGCTGTTTTTT.

The rearrangement uses TRBV4-1 and TRBJ2-3, with D perhaps TRBD2 (6 bases). In germline, CDR1 is MGHRA, CDR2 YSYEKL. V was pared by 1 base and J by 4 bases, with 6 bases between. The CDR3 covers 13 residues. Written as DNA, the CDR3 is TGCGCCAGCAGCCAAGGACTAGCAGATACGCAGTATTTT. Translation: CASSQGLADTQYF.

J is TRBJ2-6 and V is TRBV7-2; 9 bases agree with TRBD1. CDR3 length equals 16 residues. After removal of 3 bases from V and 1 base from J, the junction contained 1 base not matched to a gene. Germline CDR1 reads SGHTA; CDR2 reads FQGNSA. CDR3 amino acids: CASSFGTGSGANVLTF. The CDR3 nucleotides read TGTGCCAGCAGCTTTGGGACAGGGTCTGGGGCCAACGTCCTGACTTTC.

The rearrangement uses TRBV6-5 and TRBJ1-3; D unresolved. Trimming shortened V by 7 bases and J by 2 bases, and 15 bases separated the two germline ends. The CDR3 is 15 amino acids. Germline V gene lookup returns CDR1 MNHEY and CDR2 SVGAGI. CDR3 residues: CASTAIMGPGNTIYF. CDR3 nucleotide sequence: TGTGCCAGCACAGCCATCATGGGCCCTGGAAACACCATATATTTT.

The chain uses TRBV6-5 and TRBJ2-3; D is possibly TRBD1 (5 bases). The germline gives CDR1 MNHEY, CDR2 SVGAGI. V shed 8 bases and J shed 2 bases, with 17 bases lying between them. The CDR3 extends over 15 amino acids. CDR3 region: CASPPWQGITDTQYF. The CDR3 nucleotides read TGTGCCAGCCCCCCTTGGCAGGGTATCACAGATACGCAGTATTTT.

The chain uses TRBV19 and TRBJ2-1; 8 positions match TRBD1. The V and J ends lost 2 bases and 3 bases, in that order; junction bases with no gene match: 6. The CDR3 spans 16 residues. Germline CDR1 and CDR2: LNHDA and SQIVND (reference sequence). The CDR3: CASSIRKGTGYNEQFF. CDR3 DNA: TGTGCCAGTAGTATACGAAAAGGGACAGGCTACAATGAGCAGTTCTTC.

This chain links TRBV20-1 with TRBJ2-1; weak D call: TRBD2 (5 bases). This CDR3 is built from 11 residues. V was clipped by 3 bases and J by 10 bases, with 10 bases between them. The germline CDR1 and CDR2 sequences are DFQATT and SNEGSKA (reference sequence). The chain's CDR3 is CSASWETEQFF. CDR3 sequence (DNA): TGCAGTGCTAGTTGGGAGACAGAGCAGTTCTTC.

This sequence joins TRBV9 and TRBJ2-3, with TRBD1 matching over 11 bases. Per the germline V gene, CDR1 is SGDLS and CDR2 is YYNGEE. V lost 3 bases to trimming and J lost 7 bases; unmatched junction nucleotides: 7. CDR3 length equals 15 residues. The CDR3 loop is CASSAWTGGGNTQYF. The CDR3, as DNA: TGTGCCAGCAGCGCCTGGACAGGGGGCGGGAATACGCAGTATTTT.

The chain joins TRBV6-6 to TRBJ2-2; D may be TRBD1 (6 bases). Germline-derived CDR1 and CDR2 are MNHNY and SVGAGI (reference sequence). Trimming cost V 11 bases and J 6 bases, with 16 bases left between them. This CDR3 contains 13 residues. The CDR3 reads CALQRAGAGELFF. The CDR3 DNA follows: TGTGCCCTCCAGAGGGCAGGGGCCGGGGAGCTGTTTTTT.

This chain links TRBV2 with TRBJ1-5; possible D gene TRBD1, 6 bases. The length of the CDR3 is 14 residues. CDR1 is SNHLY, CDR2 FYNNEI, per germline. The V end was cut by 7 bases, the J end by 3 bases, with 13 bases between. The CDR3 DNA follows: TGTGCCAGCAATGGTCAGGGGTCCAATCAGCCCCAGCATTTT. It codes for CASNGQGSNQPQHF.

The chain uses TRBV19 and TRBJ1-2; TRBD1 is a possible D gene (6 bases). This CDR3 is 16 amino acids long. Germline V gene sequence: CDR1 LNHDA, CDR2 SQIVND (reference sequence). V lost 1 base and J 5 bases, leaving 17 bases between the germline ends. The CDR3 reads CASSIVPRQVGYGYTF. For the CDR3, the DNA is TGTGCCAGTAGTATAGTCCCACGACAGGTCGGGTATGGCTACACCTTC.